Following are 27 T cell receptor beta chains from one sample sequenced in a study of radiotherapy plus CTLA-4 blockade in lung cancer. Some clones are missing from TCRdb's copy, which holds only in-frame ones; the method was immunoSEQ multiplex PCR. The top ten hold approximately 2.5% of the sample, which has tens of thousands of clones, about 77% seen once. This material consisted of peripheral blood, taken from a patient treated with radiotherapy plus ipilimumab. These receptors were collected from a human donor with non-small cell lung cancer whose response to radiotherapy plus ipilimumab could not be evaluated.

V usage is TRBV19 and J usage is TRBJ1-5; the D is unclear. V dropped 7 bases and J dropped 4 bases, with 23 bases sitting between them. The CDR3 sequence is 17 residues long. Germline V gives CDR1 LNHDA, CDR2 SQIVND (reference sequence). The CDR3 DNA sequence: TGTGCCAGTATCGACCAAGGGAGTCTAAAGGCAAATCAGCCCCAGCATTTT. It is translated as CASIDQGSLKANQPQHF.

This clone has only one observation. The V gene is TRBV7-3, the J gene TRBJ2-2, with 7 bases fitting TRBD2. After removal of 5 bases from V and 7 bases from J, the junction contained 10 bases not matched to a gene. This CDR3 is 15 amino acids long. Per germline, CDR1 SGHTA and CDR2 FQGTGA. Here the CDR3 reads CASSLAGEAGGELFF. CDR3 nucleotide sequence: TGTGCCAGCAGCCTCGCGGGGGAGGCCGGCGGGGAGCTGTTTTTT. The whole variable domain, filled in from reference TRBV7-3 and TRBJ2-2, reads GAGVSQTPSNKVTEKGKYVELRCDPISGHTALYWYRQSLGQGPEFLIYFQGTGAADDSGLPNDRFFAVRPEGSVSTLKIQRTERGDSAVYLCASSLAGEAGGELFFGEGSRLTVL.

This clone was seen only a few times. V is TRBV4-3 and J is TRBJ2-7, with TRBD2 identical over 10 bases. Trimming at V came to 0 bases and at J to 6 bases, leaving 14 bases not matched to a gene. This CDR3 comprises 18 residues. Germline V gives CDR1 LGHNA, CDR2 YSLEER. CDR3 amino acids: CASSQERLGSGRSREQYF. CDR3 DNA: TGCGCCAGCAGCCAAGAAAGATTGGGTAGCGGGAGGTCCCGCGAGCAGTACTTC.

DNA of the CDR3: TGTGCCAGCAGCTCTCCGGCTGGGACTAGCGGGCCCCAAGAGACCCAGTACTTC. Translated, it gives CASSSPAGTSGPQETQYF. This rearrangement joins TRBV7-2 to TRBJ2-5; TRBD2 agrees at 12 bases. The CDR3 contains 18 residues. Germline lookup yields CDR1 SGHTA and CDR2 FQGNSA. Trimming removed 4 bases from V and 1 base from J; junction bases left unmatched: 10.

The V gene is TRBV6-1, the J gene TRBJ1-1, with a tentative D call TRBD1 (5 bases). Per the germline V gene, CDR1 is MNHNS and CDR2 is SASEGT. CDR3 length: 13 amino acids. V lost 6 bases, J lost 0 bases, and 8 bases lay in between. CDR3 amino acids: CASRTVLNTEAFF. The CDR3 nucleotides are TGTGCCAGCAGGACAGTTTTGAACACTGAAGCTTTCTTT.

V and J are TRBV28 and TRBJ1-1; no reliable D call. The germline gives CDR1 MDHEN, CDR2 SYDVKM. Trimming took 3 bases from V and 7 from J, leaving 12 bases between them. The CDR3 totals 13 residues. CDR3 region: CASSFFGVFEAFF. The CDR3 coding sequence is TGTGCCAGCAGTTTTTTCGGGGTCTTTGAAGCTTTCTTT.

This rearrangement joins TRBV7-2 to TRBJ2-2, with D tentatively TRBD1 (5 bases). This CDR3 contains 15 residues. V was shortened by 2 bases and J by 5 bases, with 12 bases between the two germline ends. CDR1 SGHTA and CDR2 FQGNSA come from the germline V gene. The DNA for the CDR3 is TGTGCCAGCAGCTTATATAGCCCAGGGACCGGGGAGCTGTTTTTT. Amino acids: CASSLYSPGTGELFF.

This clone was seen a handful of times. The chain carries TRBV14 and TRBJ2-1; TRBD2 aligns across 9 bases. CDR1 and CDR2 (germline): SGHDN, FVKESK. This CDR3 contains 16 residues. The J segment lost 5 bases and the V segment lost 3 bases, leaving 8 bases of the junction unmatched. The CDR3 DNA sequence: TGTGCCAGCAGCCACCTCAGACTAGCGGACAACAATGAGCAGTTCTTC. Amino acid sequence: CASSHLRLADNNEQFF.

About this clone itself: The same CDR3 is also encoded by other DNA sequences in this sample. The chain employs TRBV2 and TRBJ1-1, with a tentative D call TRBD1 (5 bases). This CDR3 spans 14 amino acids. Trimming cost V 6 bases and J 4 bases, with 15 bases left between them. The germline V gene has CDR1 SNHLY and CDR2 FYNNEI. The CDR3 here is CASRARVGGTEAFF. The CDR3 bases are TGTGCCAGCAGAGCCAGAGTGGGGGGCACTGAAGCTTTCTTT.

The CDR3 is CASTPEGQGHYEQYF. In nucleotides, the CDR3 is TGCGCCAGCACCCCGGAGGGGCAGGGTCACTACGAGCAGTACTTC. V is TRBV10-1 and J is TRBJ2-7, with a tentative D call TRBD2 (6 bases). Germline V gene data show CDR1 as WNHNN and CDR2 as SYGVQD (reference sequence). V lost 7 bases to trimming and J lost 3 bases, with 19 bases between them. The CDR3 spans 15 residues.

The gene calls are TRBV5-4 and TRBJ1-4, with 7 bases aligning to TRBD1. V shed 0 bases, J shed 3 bases, and the junction held 2 bases outside the gene matches. This CDR3 is built from 15 residues. The germline V gene has CDR1 SGHNT and CDR2 YYREEE (reference sequence). The CDR3 sequence: CASSLAGQPNEKLFF. The CDR3 DNA reads TGTGCCAGCAGCTTGGCGGGACAGCCTAATGAAAAACTGTTTTTT.

The chain employs TRBV4-2 and TRBJ1-4; the D gene is possibly TRBD1 (5 bases). This CDR3 comprises 17 residues. V lost 4 bases to trimming and J lost 5 bases, with 20 bases between them. Germline values: CDR1 LGHNA, CDR2 YNFKEQ. CDR3 DNA: TGTGCCAGCAGCCCCATAGACGGCGGGACCGCCAATGAAAAACTGTTTTTT. Protein sequence: CASSPIDGGTANEKLFF.

This chain connects TRBV4-2 to TRBJ2-1, with 12 bases fitting TRBD2. This CDR3 is 18 amino acids long. V lost 0 bases, J lost 4 bases, and 7 bases stayed unmatched. Germline V gene lookup returns CDR1 LGHNA and CDR2 YNFKEQ. Here the CDR3 reads CASSQEVLAGGRYNEQFF. The CDR3 bases are TGTGCCAGCAGCCAAGAGGTACTAGCGGGAGGAAGATACAATGAGCAGTTCTTC.

This chain joins TRBV7-9 and TRBJ2-3, with 12 positions matching TRBD2. CDR3 length: 15 residues. Germline loops: CDR1 SEHNR, CDR2 FQNEAQ (reference sequence). J lost 3 bases, V lost 9 bases, and 7 bases had no gene match. CDR3 amino acids: CARARLAGETDTQYF. The CDR3 bases are TGTGCCAGGGCTCGACTAGCGGGGGAAACAGATACGCAGTATTTT.

The genes are TRBV16 and TRBJ1-5, with D unresolved. Germline-derived CDR1 and CDR2 are KGHSY and FQNENV. This CDR3 is 14 amino acids long. V lost 3 bases, J lost 9 bases, and 15 bases lay in between. The CDR3 sequence is CASSQPQVTGPQHF. In DNA, the CDR3 is TGTGCCAGCAGCCAGCCTCAGGTTACCGGGCCCCAGCATTTT.

The sample holds a few counts of this clone. The chain joins TRBV7-9 to TRBJ1-3; no clear D gene. Trimming cost V 5 bases and J 0 bases, with 14 bases left between them. CDR1 is SEHNR, CDR2 FQNEAQ, per germline (reference sequence). The CDR3 has 16 amino acids. The CDR3 bases are TGTGCCAGCAGCCTTGGCCTCGGGGTCTCTGGAAACACCATATATTTT. Translating gives CASSLGLGVSGNTIYF.

This clone has more than one count but fewer than ten. J is TRBJ2-3 and V is TRBV14; a possible D gene is TRBD1 (6 bases). The CDR3 extends over 14 amino acids. Looked up from germline, CDR1 is SGHDN and CDR2 is FVKESK. V lost 3 bases and J 9 bases, leaving 16 bases between the germline ends. This CDR3 reads CASSQSPRRGTQYF. The CDR3 DNA reads as TGTGCCAGCAGCCAGAGCCCGCGTAGGGGGACGCAGTATTTT.

In its sample, this clone was seen once. The chain uses TRBV7-3 and TRBJ2-3; possibly TRBD2 for D (5 bases). The V and J ends lost 1 base and 6 bases respectively, with 11 bases between them. CDR3 length: 14 residues. Germline V lookup: CDR1 SGHTA, CDR2 FQGTGA. In DNA form, the CDR3 reads TGTGCCAGCAGCTTAAGCGCCGGGGTTGATACGCAGTATTTT. This encodes CASSLSAGVDTQYF.

The chain employs TRBV28 and TRBJ2-5; a possible D gene is TRBD2 (5 bases). This CDR3 region has 17 residues. V was cut by 3 bases and J by 5 bases, with 22 bases left in between. The germline V gene has CDR1 MDHEN and CDR2 SYDVKM. The CDR3 nucleotides are TGTGCCAGCAGTTTTAGGAAGCGGATCCCGATGAAGGAGACCCAGTACTTC. Translation gives CASSFRKRIPMKETQYF.

This clone was counted a few times. The V gene is TRBV6-1, the J gene TRBJ1-3, with 7 bases aligning to TRBD1. V was pared by 0 bases and J by 2 bases, with 4 bases of the junction left unmatched. The germline V gene encodes CDR1 MNHNS and CDR2 SASEGT. The CDR3 spans 16 residues. The CDR3 loop is CASSEATGRTGNTIYF. In DNA form, the CDR3 reads TGTGCCAGCAGTGAAGCGACAGGGAGGACTGGAAACACCATATATTTT.

The chain couples TRBV28 to TRBJ2-7; D possibly corresponds to TRBD2 (5 bases). Germline V gives CDR1 MDHEN, CDR2 SYDVKM. Trimming took 6 bases from V and 4 from J, leaving 19 bases between them. This CDR3 comprises 15 residues. The CDR3 reads CASSSPAGVYYEQYF. As DNA, the CDR3 is TGTGCCAGCAGCTCCCCGGCCGGGGTGTATTACGAGCAGTACTTC.

The chain couples TRBV7-2 to TRBJ1-1, with TRBD1 matching 9 bases. The CDR3 covers 18 residues. Trimming cost V 1 base and J 3 bases; bases outside gene matches: 12. Germline CDR1 and CDR2: SGHTA and FQGNSA. CDR3 nucleotides: TGTGCCAGCAGCTTAGGGGGGGGACAGGGATTGGGATACACTGAAGCTTTCTTT. Its translation: CASSLGGGQGLGYTEAFF.

V usage is TRBV7-2 and J usage is TRBJ2-1; 9 bases map to TRBD2. V was pared by 2 bases and J by 7 bases, with 6 bases of the junction left unmatched. Germline V gene data show CDR1 as SGHTA and CDR2 as FQGNSA. This CDR3 contains 15 residues. CDR3 coding DNA: TGTGCCAGCAGCTTATATAGCGGGGGAAGTAATGAGCAGTTCTTC. This sequence encodes CASSLYSGGSNEQFF.

This sequence joins TRBV28 and TRBJ2-7; D might be TRBD2 (7 bases). The ends were cut back, 6 bases at V and 5 bases at J, with 20 bases in the middle. CDR3 length equals 15 residues. The germline V gene has CDR1 MDHEN and CDR2 SYDVKM. The CDR3 sequence: CASREGGRRLNEQYF. Here the CDR3 DNA reads TGTGCCAGCAGGGAGGGGGGGAGACGACTCAACGAGCAGTACTTC.

As DNA, the CDR3 is TGTGCCAGCAGCCAAGGAGTAGTGGGGGGGAAATTCTTC. Translated: CASSQGVVGGKFF. The V call is TRBV4-2, the J call TRBJ2-1; TRBD2 aligns across 7 bases. Trimming cost V 1 base and J 16 bases; bases outside gene matches: 10. The CDR3 is 13 amino acids. Germline CDR1 reads LGHNA; CDR2 reads YNFKEQ.

The rearrangement joins TRBV4-3 to TRBJ2-7; TRBD2 matches at 9 bases. The CDR3 has 17 residues. Germline CDR1 is LGHNA and CDR2 is YSLEER. V shed 0 bases and J 3 bases; nucleotides not matched to a gene: 9. The CDR3 DNA sequence: TGCGCCAGCAGCCAAGATGTCCCAGCGGGAGGTTTCTACGAGCAGTACTTC. Translating it yields CASSQDVPAGGFYEQYF.

The rearrangement links TRBV7-8 to TRBJ2-5; D uncertain. This CDR3 comprises 14 residues. V was clipped by 6 bases and J by 0 bases, with 11 bases between them. The germline CDR1 and CDR2 sequences are SGHVS and FQNEAQ. The CDR3: CASREQIHQETQYF. The CDR3 nucleotides read TGTGCCAGCAGGGAACAGATCCACCAAGAGACCCAGTACTTC.